The present TCR beta chain was sequenced within a study of cytomegalovirus exposure and HLA in healthy donors. Findings of the study overall: Rare TCR sequences predominated, though certain public TCRs were found in many donors.

Trimming removed 0 bases at V and 4 bases at J, with 7 bases between. Germline loops: CDR1 LNHNV, CDR2 YYDKDF (reference sequence). This CDR3 has 15 amino acids. Amplification used 60 Vbeta primers and 13 Jbeta primers. Sequencing used immunoSEQ multiplex PCR; TCRdb keeps in-frame clones, though not all of them. In the table there are about 180,000 clones, 79% of which are singletons. Concerning this clone: Its cognate antigen is unknown.

This TCR derives from a woman in her thirties or forties in good health and CMV-seronegative. The chain links TRBV15 to TRBJ2-6; D call uncertain. Sequenced material: PBMCs. In DNA, the CDR3 is TGTGCCACCAGCAGAGATTTGGCCGGGGCCAACGTCCTGACTTTC. Translation: CATSRDLAGANVLTF.